The next 22 T cell receptor beta chains were all read from a single sample in a study of blood T cells in healthy people across ages. Together with a sample-barcoded 5' primer, a J-beta primer mix was included in a second PCR lasting about 6 to 12 cycles. TCRdb recomputed calls from the 5' RACE reads with MiXCR, one row per CDR3 protein. Among some 1.7 million distinct CDR3 sequences, over 25% were seen once, and the ten largest hold roughly 8%. Sequencing was done on a sample of blood. The receptors shown here come from a woman in her twenties or thirties in good health.

The chain recombines TRBV3-1 with TRBJ2-4; no clear D gene. There are 16 residues in the CDR3. V was trimmed by 1 base and J by 0 bases, leaving 10 bases between them. From germline, CDR1 is LGHDT and CDR2 YNNKEL (reference sequence). CDR3 DNA sequence: TGTGCCAGCAGCCAAGCTTTTCGACTAGCCAAAAACATTCAGTACTTC. Its translation: CASSQAFRLAKNIQYF.

This clonotype has only a few counts. This chain joins TRBV20-1 and TRBJ2-5; 9 bases align to TRBD2. J was trimmed by 4 bases and V by 3 bases; bases with no gene match: 6. The CDR3 runs 14 residues. Germline assignment: CDR1 DFQATT and CDR2 SNEGSKA (reference sequence). This chain's CDR3 is CSASGGGAGETQYF. In nucleotides, the CDR3 is TGCAGTGCTAGTGGCGGGGGGGCTGGAGAGACCCAGTACTTC.

This clonotype was observed once. This sequence joins TRBV7-2 and TRBJ2-7, with D maybe TRBD1 (5 bases). Germline CDR1 reads SGHTA; CDR2 reads FQGNSA. V lost 8 bases and J 6 bases, leaving 17 bases between the germline ends. The CDR3 runs to 13 residues. CDR3 sequence: CASARDPEPEQYF. The CDR3 DNA reads as TGTGCCAGCGCCAGGGATCCGGAGCCCGAGCAGTACTTC.

To note about this clonotype: A much larger clone differs by one base, so this may be a read error. The rearrangement uses TRBV2 and TRBJ1-5; TRBD1 is a possible D gene (6 bases). The germline V gene encodes CDR1 SNHLY and CDR2 FYNNEI. The V and J ends lost 6 bases and 7 bases respectively, with 16 bases between them. This CDR3 spans 14 amino acids. The CDR3 DNA reads TGTGCCAGCAGGGCACAGGGAACAAGACAGCCCCAGCATTTT. Translated, it gives CASRAQGTRQPQHF. Combining the CDR3 with reference TRBV2 and TRBJ1-5 gives the whole variable domain EPEVTQTPSHQVTQMGQEVILRCVPISNHLYFYWYRQILGQKVEFLVSFYNNEISEKSEIFDDQFSVERPDGSNFTLKIRSTKLEDSAMYFCASRAQGTRQPQHFGDGTRLSIL.

V and J are TRBV12-3 or TRBV12-4 and TRBJ2-7, with D perhaps assigned TRBD1 or TRBD2 (5 bases each). The length of the CDR3 is 13 residues. V was trimmed by 9 bases and J by 6 bases, leaving 18 bases between them. CDR3 loop: CASQLWGSSEQYF. DNA for the CDR3: TGTGCCAGTCAGTTATGGGGGAGCAGCGAGCAGTACTTC.

The J gene is TRBJ2-3, the V gene TRBV20-1; maybe TRBD2 (6 bases). Germline CDR1 and CDR2: DFQATT and SNEGSKA (reference sequence). V gave up 5 bases and J gave up 5 bases, with 11 bases separating them. The CDR3 sequence is 12 residues long. CDR3 residues: CSAGLRGDTQYF. As DNA, the CDR3 is TGCAGTGCTGGACTAAGGGGAGATACGCAGTATTTT.

V is TRBV21-1 and J is TRBJ2-1; TRBD2 is the table's D call and was not checked against the DNA. TRBV21-1 is listed as a pseudogene. The CDR3 extends over 19 amino acids. CDR3 nucleotide sequence: TGTGCCAGCAGCAAAGCCCCCAGACTAGCGGGGGTACTCTACAATGAGCAGTTCTTC. This codes for CASSKAPRLAGVLYNEQFF.

This clonotype appeared once. The chain recombines TRBV7-9 with TRBJ1-2, with D tentatively TRBD1 (6 bases). This CDR3 contains 15 residues. Trimming pared 5 bases from V and 6 bases from J, leaving 19 bases between. Germline V lookup: CDR1 SEHNR, CDR2 FQNEAQ (reference sequence). CDR3 amino acids: CASSPEGGLGNGYTF. In nucleotides, the CDR3 is TGTGCCAGCAGCCCAGAGGGGGGCTTGGGTAATGGCTACACCTTC.

To note about this clonotype: This may arise from a read error, as a much more abundant clone is one base away. The rearrangement links TRBV29-1 to TRBJ2-6; D possibly corresponds to TRBD1 (6 bases). Trimming removed 7 bases from V and 0 bases from J, with 13 bases in between. CDR3 length: 15 residues. CDR1 is SQVTM, CDR2 ANQGSEA, per germline. The chain's CDR3 is CSAYDRTSGANVLTF. CDR3 DNA sequence: TGCAGCGCATACGACAGGACCTCTGGGGCCAACGTCCTGACTTTC.

The chain has TRBV20-1 and TRBJ2-3; the D is unclear. Deletions cut 8 bases from V and 2 bases from J, with 8 bases between. In germline, CDR1 is DFQATT, CDR2 SNEGSKA (reference sequence). This CDR3 has 11 amino acids. The CDR3 sequence is CSWSPTDTQYF. The DNA of the CDR3 is TGCAGTTGGTCCCCCACAGATACGCAGTATTTT.

V gene TRBV20-1 combines with J gene TRBJ2-5; 11 nucleotides agree with TRBD2. V was clipped by 5 bases and J by 5 bases; unmatched bases: 7. Germline assignment: CDR1 DFQATT and CDR2 SNEGSKA (reference sequence). The CDR3 extends over 14 amino acids. The CDR3 coding sequence is TGCAGTGCTTCGACTAGCGGGACGTCGGAGACCCAGTACTTC. It translates to CSASTSGTSETQYF.

V usage is TRBV12-3 or TRBV12-4 and J usage is TRBJ2-5; the match to TRBD1 covers 10 bases. J lost 5 bases, V lost 7 bases, and 7 bases had no gene match. The CDR3 length is 14 residues. The CDR3 loop reads CASTKRQGAETQYF. CDR3 DNA sequence: TGTGCCAGCACTAAAAGACAGGGGGCGGAGACCCAGTACTTC.

This chain connects TRBV7-9 to TRBJ2-1, with D possibly being TRBD1 (6 bases). Trimming cost V 5 bases and J 1 base, with 15 bases left between them. CDR1 is SEHNR and CDR2 is FQNEAQ in the germline V gene (reference sequence). CDR3 length: 16 residues. DNA for the CDR3: TGTGCCAGCAGCGTGAAAGGGGGTCGATCCTACAATGAGCAGTTCTTC. Its protein is CASSVKGGRSYNEQFF.

CDR3 sequence: CASTPGSYGANVLTF. CDR3 nucleotide sequence: TGTGCCAGCACCCCGGGATCGTATGGGGCCAACGTCCTGACTTTC. The chain carries TRBV6-2 or TRBV6-3 and TRBJ2-6, with a tentative D call TRBD2 (5 bases). CDR1 and CDR2 (germline): MNHEY, SVGEGT. V lost 7 bases to trimming and J lost 3 bases, with 13 bases between them. The CDR3 runs 15 residues.

This clonotype appeared a few times. This sequence joins TRBV29-1 and TRBJ2-5, with 7 bases that match TRBD2. J lost 4 bases, V lost 5 bases, and 10 bases had no gene match. The germline gives CDR1 SQVTM, CDR2 ANQGSEA. This CDR3 has 14 residues. CDR3 protein: CSVTVAGAGETQYF. In nucleotides, the CDR3 is TGCAGCGTTACTGTAGCGGGCGCGGGAGAGACCCAGTACTTC.

The table lists this clonotype with many counts. J is TRBJ2-3 and V is TRBV4-3; weak D call: TRBD2 (5 bases). The CDR3 has 15 residues. Deletions cut 2 bases from V and 0 bases from J, with 9 bases between. The V gene's germline CDR1 is LGHNA and CDR2 YSLEER. CDR3 nucleotides: TGCGCCAGCAGCCAAAGAAGCGGCAGCACAGATACGCAGTATTTT. Protein sequence: CASSQRSGSTDTQYF.

This clonotype turned up a few times. The J gene is TRBJ2-3, the V gene TRBV7-9, with D tentatively TRBD1 or TRBD2 (5 bases each). Trimming pared 3 bases from V and 1 base from J, leaving 14 bases between. CDR1 SEHNR and CDR2 FQNEAQ come from the germline V gene (reference sequence). This CDR3 comprises 16 residues. The CDR3 sequence is CASSFGDLPGTDTQYF. The CDR3 DNA sequence: TGTGCCAGCAGCTTTGGGGACCTGCCCGGCACAGATACGCAGTATTTT.

This chain joins TRBV12-3 or TRBV12-4 and TRBJ1-5; D is possibly TRBD1 (5 bases). The CDR3 runs to 11 residues. The germline V and J ends were trimmed by 6 bases and 11 bases, with 11 bases remaining between them. The CDR3 coding sequence is TGTGCCAGCAGCGACGGGACGACCCAGCATTTT. This gives the protein CASSDGTTQHF.

In its sample, this clonotype was seen a few times. The rearrangement uses TRBV5-6 and TRBJ2-3; D is ambiguous. Between the trimmed V and J ends, which lost 5 bases and 7 bases, there was a span of 11 bases. Germline lookup yields CDR1 SGHDT and CDR2 YYEEEE. CDR3 length equals 12 residues. The CDR3 region has the DNA TGTGCCAGCAGTTCAGCTGGGTATACGCAGTATTTT. The encoded protein is CASSSAGYTQYF.

This chain uses TRBV12-3 or TRBV12-4 with TRBJ2-3; D not certain. The V gene lost 5 bases and the J gene lost 6 bases, with 12 bases spanning the gap. This CDR3 is 13 amino acids long. The CDR3 region is CASSPPVPDTQYF. The DNA of the CDR3 is TGTGCCAGCAGTCCCCCGGTGCCCGATACGCAGTATTTT.

This clonotype was seen repeatedly, ten times or more. This chain uses TRBV6-2 or TRBV6-3 with TRBJ1-2; D unresolved. CDR3 length: 12 amino acids. Germline CDR1 MNHEY, CDR2 SVGEGT. Between the trimmed V and J ends, which lost 1 base and 4 bases, there was a span of 4 bases. The CDR3 sequence is CASSYYAYGYTF. DNA of the CDR3: TGTGCCAGCAGTTACTATGCCTATGGCTACACCTTC.

The J gene is TRBJ2-7, the V gene TRBV7-8; 8 bases agree with TRBD2. J gave up 0 bases and V 5 bases, and 9 bases lay outside the gene matches. Germline CDR1 is SGHVS and CDR2 is FQNEAQ. The length of the CDR3 is 16 residues. The CDR3 region has the DNA TGTGCCAGCAGCATAAATACGGGACTAGACTCCTACGAGCAGTACTTC. Translating gives CASSINTGLDSYEQYF.